The present TCR beta chain was sequenced within a study of cytomegalovirus exposure and HLA in healthy donors. Findings of the study overall: A later analysis linked a missense DCLRE1C variant to TCR beta V- and J-gene trimming. Reports credit the classifier with highly specific, highly sensitive diagnosis of cytomegalovirus status. TRBV6-2, TRBV6-3 and other indistinguishable V segments were excluded. Over 150 TCR beta chains were listed as cytomegalovirus-associated.

With 60 Vbeta and 13 Jbeta primers, the PCR was carried out. Profiling relied on immunoSEQ multiplex PCR, and the TCRdb table lists in-frame clones only, not all of them. The table includes about 190,000 clones, 65% to 75% detected once. For this clone: Its specificity is unknown.

Trimming stripped 0 bases from V and 6 bases from J, with 7 bases between. The CDR3 covers 13 residues. Per the germline V gene, CDR1 is SGHRS and CDR2 is YFSETQ. Sequencing was performed on PBMCs. The receptor was derived from a man aged 30-40 years in good health and CMV-seropositive. V and J are TRBV5-1 and TRBJ2-1; D remains ambiguous. Here the CDR3 reads CASSLGQINEQFF. The CDR3 DNA reads as TGCGCCAGCAGCTTGGGGCAGATCAATGAGCAGTTCTTC. Together with reference TRBV5-1 and TRBJ2-1, the CDR3 gives the full variable domain: KAGVTQTPRYLIKTRGQQVTLSCSPISGHRSVSWYQQTPGQGLQFLFEYFSETQRNKGNFPGRFSGRQFSNSRSEMNVSTLELGDSALYLCASSLGQINEQFFGPGTRLTVL.